The following is a T cell receptor beta chain sequence with its context. This entry is derived from a study of blood T cell repertoires in COVID-19. At the level of the study: Sources were T cells, B-cell-depleted T cells, or PBMCs; the material itself was cDNA or gDNA.

Per the original methods: Researchers report that nucleated cell counts were estimated from reference gene primer amplification. TCRdb's table, derived via immunoSEQ multiplex PCR, lists solely in-frame clones and lacks some. D and trimming come from the DNA, and the V and J calls and clone size come from that table. The sample has fewer than 250,000 clones, approximately 81% seen once. Germline values: CDR1 MNHEY, CDR2 SVGAGI. CDR3 length: 15 amino acids. V trimming: 6 bases; J trimming: 2 bases; junction bases outside the gene matches: 7. The source of this sequence is a man aged 40-50 years with acute or convalescent COVID-19. V and J are TRBV6-5 and TRBJ1-1; 9 bases agree with TRBD1. Specimen: peripheral blood. Here the CDR3 reads CASSSPGQGNTEAFF. The CDR3 DNA reads as TGTGCCAGCAGCTCCCCGGGACAGGGTAACACTGAAGCTTTCTTT.